The 10 T cell receptor beta chains below come from one sample, sequenced in a study of CD8+ T cells in alopecia areata. Treatment denoted: oral pan-JAK inhibitor, 5-10 mg twice daily. Extraction and reverse transcription of RNA yielded cDNA as the sequencing template. Some clones are missing from TCRdb's copy, which holds only in-frame ones; the method was immunoSEQ multiplex PCR. The repertoire includes 150,000 or so clones, 58% of them detected once, and approximately 16% sits in the top ten. The specimen comprised CD4+ T cells sorted from blood, sampled at roughly week 58, from a patient treated with tofacitinib. These TCRs come from a human donor with alopecia areata.

This clone was counted many times. The rearrangement uses TRBV15 and TRBJ1-2, with TRBD1 matching over 7 bases. After removal of 4 bases from V and 6 bases from J, the junction contained 5 bases not matched to a gene. Germline V gives CDR1 LNHNV, CDR2 YYDKDF (reference sequence). The CDR3 length is 13 residues. The DNA for the CDR3 is TGTGCCACCAGCACTCGGACAGGACATGGCTACACCTTC. It codes for CATSTRTGHGYTF.

In DNA, the CDR3 is TGTGCCAGTAGTATTGGCCTCAGAGGTGACATTCAGTACTTC. Encoded protein: CASSIGLRGDIQYF. V and J are TRBV19 and TRBJ2-4; no reliable D call. Germline CDR1 LNHDA, CDR2 SQIVND (reference sequence). This CDR3 spans 14 amino acids. Trimming stripped 3 bases from V and 8 bases from J, with 14 bases between.

The chain joins TRBV5-6 to TRBJ2-5, with a weak D call TRBD1 (5 bases). This CDR3 comprises 15 residues. Trimming cost V 0 bases and J 1 base, with 10 bases left between them. Looked up from germline, CDR1 is SGHDT and CDR2 is YYEEEE. The CDR3 loop is CASSLVTDFQETQYF. The CDR3 coding sequence is TGTGCCAGCAGCTTGGTGACAGACTTCCAAGAGACCCAGTACTTC. The entire variable domain, with the rest obtained from reference TRBV5-6 and TRBJ2-5, is as follows: DAGVTQSPTHLIKTRGQQVTLRCSPKSGHDTVSWYQQALGQGPQFIFQYYEEEERQRGNFPDRFSGHQFPNYSSELNVNALLLGDSALYLCASSLVTDFQETQYFGPGTRLLVL.

The CDR3: CASSIEGGYTF. CDR3 coding DNA: TGTGCCAGCAGCATAGAAGGCGGCTACACCTTC. The V and J genes are TRBV7-2 and TRBJ1-2; D not certain. V gave up 5 bases and J gave up 8 bases, with 9 bases separating them. Germline CDR1 is SGHTA and CDR2 is FQGNSA. The CDR3 is 11 residues long. The full variable domain, rest sourced from reference TRBV7-2 and TRBJ1-2, is GAGVSQSPSNKVTEKGKDVELRCDPISGHTALYWYRQSLGQGLEFLIYFQGNSAPDKSGLPSDRFSAERTGGSVSTLTIQRTQQEDSAVYLCASSIEGGYTFGSGTRLTVV.

This chain joins TRBV10-3 and TRBJ2-7; a possible D gene is TRBD2 (5 bases). Per the germline V gene, CDR1 is ENHRY and CDR2 is SYGVKD. The CDR3 runs to 13 residues. Trimming cost V 2 bases and J 12 bases, with 17 bases left between them. The CDR3 DNA sequence: TGTGCCATCAGTGAGGATAATCTGCGAGGGAGGTACTTC. Protein product: CAISEDNLRGRYF.

The rearrangement links TRBV6-5 to TRBJ1-6, with D possibly being TRBD1 (5 bases). Germline values: CDR1 MNHEY, CDR2 SVGAGI. Trimming removed 5 bases at V and 10 bases at J, with 15 bases between. This CDR3 has 14 amino acids. The CDR3: CASSQEGVRSPLHF. In nucleotides, the CDR3 is TGTGCCAGCAGTCAAGAAGGGGTTAGATCACCCCTCCACTTT.

V gene TRBV19 combines with J gene TRBJ1-1, with D hard to call. Germline CDR1 LNHDA, CDR2 SQIVND (reference sequence). V lost 3 bases and J 1 base, leaving 6 bases between the germline ends. The CDR3 length is 13 residues. CDR3 loop: CASSILRNTEAFF. The CDR3 nucleotides are TGTGCCAGTAGTATTTTGAGGAACACTGAAGCTTTCTTT.

As DNA, the CDR3 is TGCGCCAGCAGCATTGGGACAACCTACGAGCAGTACTTC. Translating gives CASSIGTTYEQYF. The gene calls are TRBV5-1 and TRBJ2-7; D perhaps matches TRBD1 (6 bases). CDR3 length: 13 amino acids. The V gene's germline CDR1 is SGHRS and CDR2 YFSETQ. V lost 4 bases and J lost 2, with 10 bases in between.

As for this clone: Within the sample, other DNA sequences also encode this same CDR3. This chain connects TRBV25-1 to TRBJ1-5; weak D call: TRBD1 (6 bases). From germline, CDR1 is MGHDK and CDR2 SYGVNS. The CDR3 sequence is 12 residues long. Trimming pared 6 bases from V and 5 bases from J, leaving 8 bases between. CDR3 residues: CASRQGDQPQHF. The CDR3 DNA follows: TGTGCCAGCAGACAGGGCGATCAGCCCCAGCATTTT.

The V gene is TRBV6-5, the J gene TRBJ1-2; possibly TRBD1 for D (6 bases). The CDR3 is 14 amino acids. The germline V gene has CDR1 MNHEY and CDR2 SVGAGI. V shed 5 bases and J shed 1 base, with 11 bases lying between them. CDR3 in amino acids: CASSPQGLNYGYTF. The DNA of the CDR3 is TGTGCCAGCAGTCCGCAGGGGCTTAACTATGGCTACACCTTC.